The rows below give T cell receptor beta chains drawn from one sample of a study of CD8+ T cells in alopecia areata. The repertoire was sequenced with immunoSEQ multiplex PCR; TCRdb's copy has only in-frame clones and lacks some. Here the sample spans under 200,000 clones, around three fifths being singletons. This specimen was CD4+ T cells sorted from blood, taken at week 4, from a patient treated with tofacitinib. The source is a human donor with alopecia areata. CDR3s include the opening cysteine and the closing phenylalanine or tryptophan. The D gene is left open where the match is weak. The listing skips clone size in some rows; elsewhere it reads once, few, many or a size class.

CDR3nt | CDR3aa | abundance | d_gene | len | j_gene | v_gene
TGTGCCTGCCGTGTCCCCGACGGCTATGGCTACACCTTC | CACRVPDGYGYTF | . | . | 13 | TRBJ1-2 | TRBV30
TGTGCCAGCTCTAAAACATGGAACACTGAAGCTTTCTTT | CASSKTWNTEAFF | . | . | 13 | TRBJ1-1 | TRBV25-1
TGTGCCAGCAGGTTTCGGGACAGGGGAGAGAGTGGCTACACCTTC | CASRFRDRGESGYTF | . | TRBD1 | 15 | TRBJ1-2 | TRBV6-5
TGCGCCAGCACCTCCAGCGGGGGTTACAATGAGCAGTTCTTC | CASTSSGGYNEQFF | few | TRBD2 | 14 | TRBJ2-1 | TRBV5-1
TGTGCCAGCAGCTTGCCGGGACAGTCCCAAGAGACCCAGTACTTC | CASSLPGQSQETQYF | . | TRBD1 | 15 | TRBJ2-5 | TRBV7-8
TGCGCCACCATGGAAACTAGCGGGGGGGCCCACGAGACCCAGTACTTC | CATMETSGGAHETQYF | . | TRBD2 | 16 | TRBJ2-5 | TRBV5-1
TGTGCCAGCAGTTCTACAGGTTCGCGGGGCTACACCTTC | CASSSTGSRGYTF | . | . | 13 | TRBJ1-2 | TRBV27
TGCAGCGTTCATCAGGGAGACTATGGCTACACCTTC | CSVHQGDYGYTF | . | . | 12 | TRBJ1-2 | TRBV29-1
TGCGCCAGCAGCTTAGGGACTAGCGGGGGGGCCGAGACCCAGTACTTC | CASSLGTSGGAETQYF | . | TRBD2 | 16 | TRBJ2-5 | TRBV5-1
TGTGCCAGCAGTTACTTAGGCGGTGGCACTGAAGCTTTCTTT | CASSYLGGGTEAFF | . | . | 14 | TRBJ1-1 | TRBV6-5
TGTGCCAGCAGCTCGGTGTTAGCCAAAAACATTCAGTACTTC | CASSSVLAKNIQYF | . | . | 14 | TRBJ2-4 | TRBV11-2
TGCAGCTATGGAGTCCAAGGTACTGAAGCTTTCTTT | CSYGVQGTEAFF | . | . | 12 | TRBJ1-1 | TRBV29-1
TGCGCCAGCAGCCAAGATTGGAGGGACCCTTACAATGAGCAGTTCTTC | CASSQDWRDPYNEQFF | . | . | 16 | TRBJ2-1 | TRBV4-3
TGTGCCAGCAGCTTAGGTGTGGGAACTAGCGCTTCCTACGAGCAGTACTTC | CASSLGVGTSASYEQYF | . | TRBD2 | 17 | TRBJ2-7 | TRBV13
TGCAGCGCCGTCGGACAGGGGACAAGCACAGATACGCAGTATTTT | CSAVGQGTSTDTQYF | . | TRBD1 | 15 | TRBJ2-3 | TRBV29-1
TGTGCCAGCACCAACCGGGGCCAGGGGCTCTCCACCGGGGAGCTGTTTTTT | CASTNRGQGLSTGELFF | . | . | 17 | TRBJ2-2 | TRBV5-4
TGCAGCGTTGAAATAGGGGGCTACTACAATGAGCAGTTCTTC | CSVEIGGYYNEQFF | . | TRBD1 | 14 | TRBJ2-1 | TRBV29-1
TGTGCCTGGATGACGGGTCGCAATGAGCAGTTCTTC | CAWMTGRNEQFF | . | . | 12 | TRBJ2-1 | TRBV30
TGTGCCAGCAGCTTAAATGGGAACACTGAAGCTTTCTTT | CASSLNGNTEAFF | . | . | 13 | TRBJ1-1 | TRBV7-3
TGTGCCACCAGCAGAGGGGCGGAAAGTAAGGGCCTCAATCAGCCCCAGCATTTT | CATSRGAESKGLNQPQHF | once | . | 18 | TRBJ1-5 | TRBV15
TGTGCCAGCAGTCTCCTAGGTCTTTACAATGAGCAGTTCTTC | CASSLLGLYNEQFF | . | . | 14 | TRBJ2-1 | TRBV11-1
TGCAGCGTTGACCCAGGGATGGGGGAGACCCAGTACTTC | CSVDPGMGETQYF | . | . | 13 | TRBJ2-5 | TRBV29-1
TGTGCCAGCAGCCTCCGGCGGGGTTCACCCCTCCACTTT | CASSLRRGSPLHF | . | . | 13 | TRBJ1-6 | TRBV7-2
TGTGCCATCAGTGAGAGGACCTACACTGAAGCTTTCTTT | CAISERTYTEAFF | . | . | 13 | TRBJ1-1 | TRBV10-3
TGTGCCAGCAGTGAATTAGGCCAGGGCGAGGACGAGCAGTACTTC | CASSELGQGEDEQYF | . | . | 15 | TRBJ2-7 | TRBV25-1
TGTGCCAGCAGTGAGACGGGGTATCAGCCCCAGCATTTT | CASSETGYQPQHF | . | . | 13 | TRBJ1-5 | TRBV2
TGTGCCAGCAGCTTAGGACGGGCGGCCCCCGGTACGCAGTATTTT | CASSLGRAAPGTQYF | . | . | 15 | TRBJ2-3 | TRBV7-2